Listed here is a single T cell receptor beta chain. Its antigen is as yet unknown. This record comes from a study of monozygotic twins with inflammatory bowel disease. Whole-study results and caveats: IBD patients exhibited fewer clonotypes shared with other individuals than healthy twins, particularly with disease activity.

TCRdb processed the 5' RACE reads again and assigns one entry to each CDR3 protein, with no DNA. This sample contains approximately 400,000 distinct CDR3 sequences. The CDR3 has 15 residues. Germline-derived CDR1 and CDR2 are SGHRS and YFSETQ. The source of this sequence is a human donor with ulcerative colitis or Crohn's disease, or a healthy co-twin of an affected twin (not recorded which). The rearrangement links TRBV5-1 to TRBJ2-5; TCRdb lists TRBD1, though no DNA is available to test this call. What was sequenced was blood. The CDR3 sequence is CASSRTIDREETQYF. Complete variable domain (other parts from reference TRBV5-1 and TRBJ2-5): KAGVTQTPRYLIKTRGQQVTLSCSPISGHRSVSWYQQTPGQGLQFLFEYFSETQRNKGNFPGRFSGRQFSNSRSEMNVSTLELGDSALYLCASSRTIDREETQYFGPGTRLLVL.